The entry below gives a single T cell receptor beta chain sequence along with its context. Trimming removed 5 bases at V and 0 bases at J, with 14 bases between. The CDR3 extends over 17 amino acids. Germline V gives CDR1 MNHEY, CDR2 SMNVEV (reference sequence). This entry belongs to a study of T cell changes during pregnancy in multiple sclerosis. Clones were read by immunoSEQ multiplex PCR, and TCRdb kept only the in-frame ones, dropping some. This sample has fewer than 60,000 clones; 90% occur once, and the top ten carry over 5%. The starting material was peripheral blood, obtained in the third trimester of pregnancy. The chain is built from TRBV27 and TRBJ1-6; D might be TRBD1 (6 bases). The receptor was isolated from a female donor in good health, enrolled as a control in a pregnancy study. This CDR3 reads CASSRSRGSSYNSPLHF. CDR3 coding DNA: TGTGCCAGCAGTAGGAGCAGGGGAAGCTCCTATAATTCACCCCTCCACTTT.